This T cell receptor (beta chain) was captured by sequencing in a study of CD8 T cells in Susac syndrome. To note about this clonotype: The junction departs from germline at one end; a sequencing error may be responsible.

Random hexamers served to reverse transcribe roughly 0.5 to 1 ug RNA. A multiplex approach, immunoSEQ multiplex PCR, amplified TCR beta CDR3 across 54 Vbeta and 13 Jbeta. One entry per CDR3 protein results from TCRdb running MiXCR on the immunoSEQ multiplex PCR reads. In the table there are under 550,000 distinct CDR3 sequences, 85% of which are singletons. The germline CDR1 and CDR2 sequences are PRHDT and FYEKMQ (reference sequence). The CDR3 consists of 16 residues. This TCR came from a human donor with multiple sclerosis. The sample comprised CD8+ T cells from PBMCs. V gene TRBV13 combines with J gene TRBJ2-3; TRBD2 agrees at 11 bases. CDR3 sequence: CASSLGTSGSTDTQYF. CDR3 DNA: TGTGCCAGCAGCCTAGGGACTAGCGGAAGCACAGATACGCAGTATTTT.